This T cell receptor beta chain was sequenced during a study of blood T cells in healthy people across ages. Broader study findings: Older age went with lower TCR beta diversity per million T cells, in a roughly linear way.

This clonotype was observed a few times. What it binds is unknown. For the second PCR, which ran for roughly 6 to 11 cycles, a sample-barcoded 5' primer and a J-beta primer mix were used. In TCRdb, the 5' RACE reads were re-called with MiXCR into one record per CDR3 protein. The sample lists over 1,300,000 distinct CDR3 sequences, around 55% occurring once. Trimming stripped 4 bases from V and 7 bases from J, with 17 bases between. The CDR3 loop spans 15 amino acids. The V gene's germline CDR1 is LGHNA and CDR2 YSLEER. This receptor was taken from a man in his late teens or twenties in good health. Sequencing was done on a sample of blood. This rearrangement joins TRBV4-3 to TRBJ2-1, with D possibly matching TRBD1 (6 bases). In nucleotides, the CDR3 is TGCGCCAGCAGCCTAGGACAGCCGAAAGGGAATGAGCAGTTCTTC. Its translation: CASSLGQPKGNEQFF.